These T cell receptor beta chains were read from a single sample in a study of blood T cell repertoires in COVID-19. Clones were read by immunoSEQ multiplex PCR, and TCRdb kept only the in-frame ones, dropping some. The table has around 310,000 clones, roughly 90% seen once; the top ten hold 4%. Sequences were obtained from peripheral blood. Receptors were obtained from a woman between 50 and 59 years old with active or convalescent COVID-19. The CDR3 runs from the conserved cysteine through the conserved F or W. A D gene is named only where the DNA matches it firmly. Some rows have no size entry. The others give once, few or many, or a class for an expanded clone.

d_gene: NA
abundance: NA
v_gene: TRBV6-5
j_gene: TRBJ2-1
CDR3aa: CASSPGTPTYNEQFF
CDR3nt: TGTGCCAGCAGCCCCGGGACTCCAACCTACAATGAGCAGTTCTTC

d_gene: TRBD2
abundance: NA
v_gene: TRBV6-6
j_gene: TRBJ2-2
CDR3aa: CASSKGLARNTGELFF
CDR3nt: TGTGCCAGCAGTAAGGGACTAGCGCGGAACACCGGGGAGCTGTTTTTT

d_gene: NA
abundance: NA
v_gene: TRBV29-1
j_gene: TRBJ2-1
CDR3aa: CSVRVSSYNEQFF
CDR3nt: TGCAGCGTGAGGGTTAGCTCCTACAATGAGCAGTTCTTC

d_gene: NA
abundance: NA
v_gene: TRBV28
j_gene: TRBJ1-1
CDR3aa: CASMGATEAFF
CDR3nt: TGTGCCAGCATGGGGGCCACTGAAGCTTTCTTT

d_gene: NA
abundance: once
v_gene: TRBV5-1
j_gene: TRBJ1-2
CDR3aa: CASSLEQGSSYGYTF
CDR3nt: TGCGCCAGCAGCTTGGAACAGGGATCGAGTTATGGCTACACCTTC

d_gene: NA
abundance: NA
v_gene: TRBV6-6
j_gene: TRBJ2-7
CDR3aa: CASSYQGREQYF
CDR3nt: TGTGCCAGCAGTTACCAGGGGCGCGAGCAGTACTTC

d_gene: NA
abundance: NA
v_gene: TRBV19
j_gene: TRBJ1-1
CDR3aa: CASSIRTMNTEAFF
CDR3nt: TGTGCCAGTAGTATACGGACAATGAACACTGAAGCTTTCTTT

d_gene: NA
abundance: NA
v_gene: TRBV5-5
j_gene: TRBJ2-4
CDR3aa: CASSLIVGGTNIQYF
CDR3nt: TGTGCCAGCAGCTTGATAGTCGGCGGGACGAACATTCAGTACTTC

d_gene: TRBD2
abundance: once
v_gene: TRBV2
j_gene: TRBJ2-3
CDR3aa: CASRDSGRGTDTQYF
CDR3nt: TGTGCCAGCAGGGATAGCGGGAGGGGCACAGATACGCAGTATTTT

d_gene: TRBD2
abundance: once
v_gene: TRBV28
j_gene: TRBJ2-3
CDR3aa: CASNEGGRTDTQYF
CDR3nt: TGTGCCAGCAACGAGGGCGGGAGAACAGATACGCAGTATTTT

d_gene: NA
abundance: NA
v_gene: TRBV6-4
j_gene: TRBJ2-7
CDR3aa: CASNRRGRGAYEQYF
CDR3nt: TGTGCCAGCAATCGAAGGGGGCGCGGGGCCTACGAGCAGTACTTC

d_gene: TRBD2
abundance: NA
v_gene: TRBV6-2/TRBV6-3
j_gene: TRBJ2-1
CDR3aa: CASSYSVVGGKDEQFF
CDR3nt: TGTGCCAGCAGTTACTCGGTGGTGGGAGGGAAGGATGAGCAGTTCTTC

d_gene: TRBD1
abundance: NA
v_gene: TRBV5-1
j_gene: TRBJ1-6
CDR3aa: CASSLDPGTGSPPLHF
CDR3nt: TGCGCCAGCAGCTTGGACCCCGGGACAGGGTCTCCACCCCTCCACTTT

d_gene: NA
abundance: NA
v_gene: TRBV27
j_gene: TRBJ1-5
CDR3aa: CASRLQGNQPQHF
CDR3nt: TGTGCCAGCAGGCTACAGGGCAATCAGCCCCAGCATTTT

d_gene: TRBD1
abundance: NA
v_gene: TRBV4-1
j_gene: TRBJ2-3
CDR3aa: CASSQRTGGTDTQYF
CDR3nt: TGCGCCAGCAGCCAGAGGACAGGGGGCACAGATACGCAGTATTTT

d_gene: NA
abundance: NA
v_gene: TRBV29-1
j_gene: TRBJ2-3
CDR3aa: CSGSALADTTDTQYF
CDR3nt: TGCAGCGGCTCTGCACTAGCTGACACCACAGATACGCAGTATTTT

d_gene: TRBD2
abundance: NA
v_gene: TRBV7-9
j_gene: TRBJ2-1
CDR3aa: CASSGTSLSSYNEQFF
CDR3nt: TGTGCCAGCAGCGGGACTAGCTTGAGCTCCTACAATGAGCAGTTCTTC

d_gene: NA
abundance: NA
v_gene: TRBV9
j_gene: TRBJ1-6
CDR3aa: CASSATPGANSPLHF
CDR3nt: TGTGCCAGCAGCGCCACTCCAGGTGCGAATTCACCCCTCCACTTT

d_gene: TRBD2
abundance: NA
v_gene: TRBV7-8
j_gene: TRBJ2-2
CDR3aa: CASNPGLAGAVNTGELFF
CDR3nt: TGTGCCAGCAACCCGGGACTAGCGGGGGCTGTGAACACCGGGGAGCTGTTTTTT

d_gene: NA
abundance: NA
v_gene: TRBV6-5
j_gene: TRBJ1-2
CDR3aa: CASSYSITAHGYTF
CDR3nt: TGTGCCAGCAGTTACTCGATTACAGCCCATGGCTACACCTTC

d_gene: TRBD1
abundance: once
v_gene: TRBV14
j_gene: TRBJ1-1
CDR3aa: CASNRDRGSTEAFF
CDR3nt: TGTGCCAGCAACCGGGACAGGGGTAGCACTGAAGCTTTCTTT

d_gene: NA
abundance: NA
v_gene: TRBV7-2
j_gene: TRBJ1-5
CDR3aa: CASSLEIGRSQPQHF
CDR3nt: TGTGCCAGCAGCTTAGAAATAGGGAGGAGTCAGCCCCAGCATTTT

d_gene: NA
abundance: NA
v_gene: TRBV4-1
j_gene: TRBJ2-1
CDR3aa: CASSQDVARQFF
CDR3nt: TGCGCCAGCAGCCAAGATGTGGCAAGGCAGTTCTTC

d_gene: NA
abundance: NA
v_gene: TRBV7-8
j_gene: TRBJ1-4
CDR3aa: CASSLGHRNEKLFF
CDR3nt: TGTGCCAGCAGCTTAGGTCACAGGAATGAAAAACTGTTTTTT

d_gene: NA
abundance: NA
v_gene: TRBV7-8
j_gene: TRBJ2-7
CDR3aa: CASSPPTGPGEQYF
CDR3nt: TGTGCCAGCAGCCCGCCAACAGGGCCTGGAGAGCAGTACTTC

d_gene: TRBD1
abundance: NA
v_gene: TRBV13
j_gene: TRBJ2-7
CDR3aa: CASSFRRPGPPRQGAIYEQYF
CDR3nt: TGTGCCAGCAGCTTTCGTCGACCGGGCCCCCCCCGACAGGGGGCGATCTACGAGCAGTACTTC

d_gene: NA
abundance: NA
v_gene: TRBV5-1
j_gene: TRBJ1-2
CDR3aa: CASSLVQGSIYGYTF
CDR3nt: TGCGCCAGCAGCTTGGTCCAGGGAAGCATCTATGGCTACACCTTC

d_gene: NA
abundance: NA
v_gene: TRBV5-1
j_gene: TRBJ2-3
CDR3aa: CASSLEGKRTDTQYF
CDR3nt: TGCGCCAGCAGCTTGGAGGGGAAAAGGACAGATACGCAGTATTTT

d_gene: NA
abundance: NA
v_gene: TRBV5-5
j_gene: TRBJ2-5
CDR3aa: CASGGRTLAQYF
CDR3nt: TGTGCCAGTGGTGGACGGACACTGGCCCAGTACTTC

d_gene: NA
abundance: NA
v_gene: TRBV30
j_gene: TRBJ1-5
CDR3aa: CAWSVSLTGPQPQHF
CDR3nt: TGTGCCTGGAGTGTAAGTTTAACAGGGCCTCAGCCCCAGCATTTT

d_gene: NA
abundance: once
v_gene: TRBV27
j_gene: TRBJ1-5
CDR3aa: CASREYRDNQPQHF
CDR3nt: TGTGCCAGCAGAGAGTACAGAGACAATCAGCCCCAGCATTTT

d_gene: TRBD1
abundance: NA
v_gene: TRBV7-2
j_gene: TRBJ1-2
CDR3aa: CASSLFPGQASNYGYTF
CDR3nt: TGTGCCAGCAGCTTATTTCCGGGACAGGCGTCTAACTATGGCTACACCTTC

d_gene: TRBD2
abundance: NA
v_gene: TRBV9
j_gene: TRBJ2-7
CDR3aa: CASSGGTTLSYEQYF
CDR3nt: TGTGCCAGCAGCGGGGGGACTACCCTTTCCTACGAGCAGTACTTC

d_gene: NA
abundance: NA
v_gene: TRBV7-2
j_gene: TRBJ1-2
CDR3aa: CASRGGAQNGYTF
CDR3nt: TGTGCCAGCAGGGGGGGGGCCCAGAATGGCTACACCTTC

d_gene: NA
abundance: few
v_gene: TRBV6-5
j_gene: TRBJ1-1
CDR3aa: CASSYSGGNTEAFF
CDR3nt: TGTGCCAGCAGTTACTCGGGAGGGAACACTGAAGCTTTCTTT

d_gene: NA
abundance: NA
v_gene: TRBV7-9
j_gene: TRBJ2-1
CDR3aa: CASSLVDYNEQFF
CDR3nt: TGTGCCAGCAGCTTAGTAGATTACAATGAGCAGTTCTTC

d_gene: NA
abundance: NA
v_gene: TRBV4-3
j_gene: TRBJ2-3
CDR3aa: CASSQVDSPSTDTQYF
CDR3nt: TGCGCCAGCAGCCAGGTAGACTCCCCTAGCACAGATACGCAGTATTTT

d_gene: NA
abundance: NA
v_gene: TRBV7-2
j_gene: TRBJ2-7
CDR3aa: CASSLGWTNQAF
CDR3nt: TGTGCCAGCAGCTTAGGCTGGACTAACCAAGCCTTC